The clone carrying this T cell receptor (beta chain) was seen repeatedly, ten times or more. Its antigen is unknown. The data stem from a study of human T cells and chemical hapten exposure. Whole-study context: Patients got weekly scalp diphenylcyclopropenone doses over the roughly 22-week study.

Time point reported: pre-sensitization, week 0. The treatment: therapeutic diphenylcyclopropenone sensitization with weekly scalp DPC. Total RNA came from unfractionated whole blood. Each CDR3 protein is one row after TCRdb ran MiXCR on the RACE reads. The sample has over 300,000 distinct CDR3 sequences; less than 6.5% are singletons. The study, taken as a whole, reports: No shift was seen in TCRs above 1 in 1000 frequency with DPC sensitization.

Trimming took 4 bases from V and 3 from J, leaving 11 bases between them. This CDR3 has 14 amino acids. This clonotype was sampled from a woman aged 50 to 60 with alopecia areata. Some clones in this sample may be carry-over from other donors' samples. This material consisted of whole blood, taken in connection with sensitization to the hapten diphenylcyclopropenone (DPC). This chain connects TRBV12-3 or TRBV12-4 to TRBJ2-3, with a weak D call TRBD2 (5 bases). CDR3 in DNA: TGTGCCAGCAGTTCCGCGGGCCCAACAGATACGCAGTATTTT. It is translated as CASSSAGPTDTQYF.